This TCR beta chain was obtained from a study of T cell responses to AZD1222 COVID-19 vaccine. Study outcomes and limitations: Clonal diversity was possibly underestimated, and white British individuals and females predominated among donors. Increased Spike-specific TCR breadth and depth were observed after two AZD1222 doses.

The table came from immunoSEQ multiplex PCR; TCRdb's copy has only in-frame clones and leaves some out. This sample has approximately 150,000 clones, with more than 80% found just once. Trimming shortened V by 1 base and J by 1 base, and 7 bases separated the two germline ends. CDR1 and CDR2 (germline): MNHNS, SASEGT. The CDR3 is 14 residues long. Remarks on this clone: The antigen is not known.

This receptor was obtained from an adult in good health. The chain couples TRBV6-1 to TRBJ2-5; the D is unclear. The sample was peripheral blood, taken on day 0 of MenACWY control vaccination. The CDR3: CASSEGPSQETQYF. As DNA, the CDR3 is TGTGCCAGCAGTGAAGGTCCGAGCCAAGAGACCCAGTACTTC.